These 11 T cell receptor beta chains were all obtained from the same sample, sequenced in a study of blood T cell repertoires in COVID-19. This table comes from immunoSEQ multiplex PCR, and its TCRdb copy is limited to in-frame clones, with some not included. The sample shows around 100,000 clones, more than 70% of them seen only once. The sequencing input was peripheral blood. The receptors come from an elderly woman in a cohort sampled during active COVID-19.

The J gene is TRBJ2-3, the V gene TRBV4-2, with D possibly TRBD2 on 6 matching bases. Trimming took 6 bases from V and 1 from J, leaving 14 bases between them. Germline loops: CDR1 LGHNA, CDR2 YNFKEQ. The length of the CDR3 is 15 residues. The chain's CDR3 is CASSLEAGRTDTQYF. DNA for the CDR3: TGTGCCAGCAGTCTGGAGGCGGGGCGCACAGATACGCAGTATTTT.

The V and J genes are TRBV28 and TRBJ1-2; D ambiguous. In germline, CDR1 is MDHEN, CDR2 SYDVKM. V shed 3 bases and J shed 8 bases, with 7 bases lying between them. The CDR3 runs to 11 residues. The CDR3 sequence is CASSFREGYTF. CDR3 nucleotides: TGTGCCAGCAGTTTTAGGGAGGGCTACACCTTC.

The V gene is TRBV5-1, the J gene TRBJ2-1, with TRBD1 as a possible D gene (6 bases). Trimming stripped 4 bases from V and 7 bases from J, with 12 bases between. The CDR3 contains 13 residues. Germline CDR1 reads SGHRS; CDR2 reads YFSETQ. CDR3 coding DNA: TGCGCCAGCAGCAAACAAACAGGGAATGAGCAGTTCTTC. Translation: CASSKQTGNEQFF.

The chain couples TRBV7-3 to TRBJ2-3; TRBD2 might be the D (6 bases). The CDR3 has 13 amino acids. Trimming removed 6 bases at V and 5 bases at J, with 12 bases between. Germline V gene data show CDR1 as SGHTA and CDR2 as FQGTGA. CDR3 sequence: CASRRGAGDTQYF. The CDR3 DNA is TGTGCCAGCAGGCGCGGGGCGGGAGATACGCAGTATTTT. Full variable domain (outside the CDR3, taken from reference TRBV7-3 and TRBJ2-3): GAGVSQTPSNKVTEKGKYVELRCDPISGHTALYWYRQSLGQGPEFLIYFQGTGAADDSGLPNDRFFAVRPEGSVSTLKIQRTERGDSAVYLCASRRGAGDTQYFGPGTRLTVL.

V and J are TRBV3-1 (or the pseudogene TRBV3-2) and TRBJ2-7; D gene unclear. There are 14 residues in the CDR3. Trimming took 0 bases from V and 12 from J, leaving 18 bases between them. Per germline, CDR1 LGHDT and CDR2 YNNKEL (reference sequence). The CDR3 loop reads CASSQEERLGGSYF. CDR3 coding DNA: TGTGCCAGCAGCCAAGAGGAGCGACTTGGCGGATCGTACTTC.

The V call is TRBV10-3, the J call TRBJ1-1, with TRBD1 matching over 9 bases. J was trimmed by 0 bases and V by 6 bases; bases with no gene match: 2. Germline CDR1 reads ENHRY; CDR2 reads SYGVKD. This CDR3 contains 14 residues. CDR3 sequence reads: CAIRGQGMNTEAFF. The CDR3 DNA reads TGTGCCATCAGGGGACAGGGTATGAACACTGAAGCTTTCTTT.

V is TRBV19 and J is TRBJ2-5, with a tentative D call TRBD2 (7 bases). CDR3 length equals 14 residues. V gave up 5 bases and J gave up 5 bases, with 15 bases separating them. Germline-derived CDR1 and CDR2 are LNHDA and SQIVND (reference sequence). CDR3 residues: CASSSGGRVETQYF. CDR3 DNA: TGTGCCAGTAGTTCCGGGGGGCGAGTGGAGACCCAGTACTTC.

This clone has a single count. J is TRBJ1-1 and V is TRBV10-3; possible D gene TRBD1, 6 bases. CDR1 is ENHRY and CDR2 is SYGVKD in the germline V gene. The CDR3 contains 13 residues. Trimming removed 6 bases at V and 1 base at J, with 9 bases between. As DNA, the CDR3 is TGTGCCATCAGCTTACAGGGGAACACTGAAGCTTTCTTT. This codes for CAISLQGNTEAFF.

A few counts support this clone. The rearrangement links TRBV5-1 to TRBJ2-1, with TRBD1 identical over 7 bases. J was trimmed by 6 bases and V by 4 bases; bases with no gene match: 22. Germline V CDR1 and CDR2: SGHRS, YFSETQ. The CDR3 totals 19 residues. CDR3 DNA: TGCGCCAGCAGCACCCAAACTAGTACCGGGACAGCTGGCGTCAATGAGCAGTTCTTC. This gives the protein CASSTQTSTGTAGVNEQFF.

The chain has TRBV2 and TRBJ2-3; 11 nucleotides match TRBD2. CDR3 size: 17 residues. V lost 0 bases to trimming and J lost 5 bases; unmatched junction nucleotides: 7. Looked up from germline, CDR1 is SNHLY and CDR2 is FYNNEI. This chain's CDR3 is CASSEASSGGPLDTQYF. CDR3 DNA: TGTGCCAGCAGTGAAGCGTCTAGCGGGGGGCCCCTAGATACGCAGTATTTT.

This clone appeared a few times. The chain carries TRBV9 and TRBJ1-1, with 9 bases identical to TRBD1. The CDR3 has 15 residues. CDR1 is SGDLS, CDR2 YYNGEE, per germline. The ends lost 0 bases at V and 1 base at J; junction bases unmatched: 1. CDR3 coding DNA: TGTGCCAGCAGCGTAGCGGGACAGGGGAACACTGAAGCTTTCTTT. Translated, it gives CASSVAGQGNTEAFF.